The 4 T cell receptor beta chains given below trace back to one sample, sequenced in a study of vaccination and CD4 T cells after COVID-19. Treatment noted: approximately 11-day PBMC culture with coronavirus spike peptide pools or control peptides (ViraFEST assay). With the Oncomine TCR Beta short-read assay, DNA from cultured CD4+ T cells was sequenced. TCRdb reprocessed the PCR reads via MiXCR and lists one record per CDR3 protein. The sample lists around 11,000 distinct CDR3 sequences; roughly two fifths were seen once. No antigens are known for them. Sequencing used CD4+ T cells from blood, cultured in vitro. The receptor set was obtained from a human donor who had recovered from COVID-19.

Note on this clonotype: One end of the junction fails to match germline, which may point to a read error. In DNA form, the CDR3 reads TGTGCTAGCAGCTTAGAATACTCTAGCACAGATACGCAGTATTTT. It yields the protein CASSLEYSSTDTQYF. The V and J genes are TRBV7-7 and TRBJ2-3; no clear D. The CDR3 length is 15 residues. Germline CDR1 and CDR2: SSHAT and FNYEAQ (reference sequence).

This sequence joins TRBV2 and TRBJ1-2; D is unclear. Between the trimmed V and J ends, which lost 8 bases and 1 base, there was a span of 14 bases. Germline CDR1 is SNHLY and CDR2 is FYNNEI. This CDR3 is 14 amino acids long. The CDR3 region is CASGRTTLNYGYTF. The CDR3 DNA sequence: TGTGCCAGCGGCCGCACCACCCTTAACTATGGCTACACCTTC.

The table lists this clonotype with a count of one. The CDR3 sequence: CASSGLPNEKLFF. CDR3 nucleotides: TGTGCCAGCAGTGGGCTACCTAATGAAAAACTGTTTTTT. This chain joins TRBV2 and TRBJ1-4; unclear D gene. This CDR3 spans 13 amino acids. V was cut by 4 bases and J by 3 bases, with 6 bases left in between. Germline CDR1 is SNHLY and CDR2 is FYNNEI.

Only a few counts were recorded for this clonotype. This chain links TRBV7-9 with TRBJ2-7; 7 bases agree with TRBD2. V shed 5 bases, J shed 9 bases, and the junction held 7 bases outside the gene matches. The germline V gene has CDR1 SEHNR and CDR2 FQNEAQ (reference sequence). This CDR3 has 12 residues. CDR3 amino acids: CASSPPGGVQYF. The CDR3 DNA follows: TGTGCCAGCAGCCCGCCGGGGGGAGTGCAGTACTTC.